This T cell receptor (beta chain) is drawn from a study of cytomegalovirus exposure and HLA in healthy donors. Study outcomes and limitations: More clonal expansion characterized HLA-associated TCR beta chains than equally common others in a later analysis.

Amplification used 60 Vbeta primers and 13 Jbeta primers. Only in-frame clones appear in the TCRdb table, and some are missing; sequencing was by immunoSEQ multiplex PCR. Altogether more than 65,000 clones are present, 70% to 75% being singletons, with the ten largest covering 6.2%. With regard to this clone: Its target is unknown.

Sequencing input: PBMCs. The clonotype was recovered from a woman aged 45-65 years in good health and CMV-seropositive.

DNA of the CDR3: TGTGCCAGCAGCCCGGGACATGGCACCGGGGAGCTGTTTTTT. It yields the protein CASSPGHGTGELFF. The gene calls are TRBV2 and TRBJ2-2; a weak D match, TRBD1 (6 bases). This CDR3 is built from 14 residues. CDR1 SNHLY and CDR2 FYNNEI come from the germline V gene. The ends were cut back, 6 bases at V and 4 bases at J, with 12 bases in the middle. Filled out from reference TRBV2 and TRBJ2-2, the complete variable domain reads EPEVTQTPSHQVTQMGQEVILRCVPISNHLYFYWYRQILGQKVEFLVSFYNNEISEKSEIFDDQFSVERPDGSNFTLKIRSTKLEDSAMYFCASSPGHGTGELFFGEGSRLTVL.